These T cell receptor beta chains were read from a single sample in a study of cytomegalovirus exposure and HLA in healthy donors. Profiling relied on immunoSEQ multiplex PCR, and the TCRdb table lists in-frame clones only, not all of them. The sample includes some 98,000 clones, about 80% of them seen just once. The sequencing input was PBMCs. The receptors come from a female donor in good health and CMV-seropositive. The CDR3 runs from the conserved cysteine through the conserved F or W. D genes are given only for firm matches. Part of the rows lack a size; the others show once, few, many or a class for expanded clones.

CDR3	DNA	V	J	D	size
CASSSGDRVGIRHGYTF	TGCGCCAGCAGCTCCGGAGACAGGGTGGGGATACGTCATGGCTACACCTTC	TRBV5-1	TRBJ1-2	TRBD1	NA
CASSSATAGELFF	TGTGCCAGCAGCTCGGCGACTGCCGGGGAGCTGTTTTTT	TRBV5-6	TRBJ2-2	NA	NA
CASSLRVRSGNTIYF	TGTGCCAGCTCCCTCAGGGTGAGGAGTGGAAACACCATATATTTT	TRBV7-9	TRBJ1-3	NA	NA
CASSPQGRGTDTQYF	TGTGCCAGCAGTCCTCAGGGTAGGGGCACAGATACGCAGTATTTT	TRBV28	TRBJ2-3	NA	NA
CASSMGAGVNYEQYF	TGTGCCAGTAGTATGGGGGCGGGAGTGAACTACGAGCAGTACTTC	TRBV19	TRBJ2-7	NA	NA
CASSSLRGGTEAFF	TGTGCCAGCAGCTCCCTCCGAGGAGGCACTGAAGCTTTCTTT	TRBV11-2	TRBJ1-1	NA	few
CASCLFGRGEMNTEAFF	TGTGCCAGCTGCTTATTCGGGAGGGGCGAGATGAACACTGAAGCTTTCTTT	TRBV7-9	TRBJ1-1	NA	NA
CASSLTPPIRGGGATGELFF	TGTGCCAGCAGCTTAACCCCGCCCATTAGAGGCGGGGGGGCAACCGGGGAGCTGTTTTTT	TRBV7-6	TRBJ2-2	TRBD2	once
CASSFRQGTEAFF	TGTGCCAGCAGCTTTAGGCAGGGCACTGAAGCTTTCTTT	TRBV7-9	TRBJ1-1	NA	NA
CASSSRTEAEIRYGYTF	TGTGCCAGCAGCTCCCGCACCGAGGCTGAGATACGGTATGGCTACACCTTC	TRBV5-5	TRBJ1-2	NA	NA
CASSLGGRSTEAFF	TGCGCCAGCAGCTTGGGGGGGCGGAGCACTGAAGCTTTCTTT	TRBV5-1	TRBJ1-1	NA	NA
CASSLVPGDQPQHF	TGTGCCAGCAGCTTGGTGCCAGGGGACCAGCCCCAGCATTTT	TRBV5-4	TRBJ1-5	NA	few
CASSQEARRGAVF	TGTGCCAGCAGCCAAGAAGCACGGCGGGGAGCTGTTTTT	TRBV14	TRBJ2-2	NA	NA
CASSLAGTPSYNSPLHF	TGTGCCAGCAGCTTGGCGGGGACTCCCTCCTATAATTCACCCCTCCACTTT	TRBV5-6	TRBJ1-6	NA	once
CASSLGGRASYEQYF	TGTGCCAGCAGCTTAGGAGGGAGGGCCTCCTACGAGCAGTACTTC	TRBV7-8	TRBJ2-7	TRBD2	NA
CASSSYSGNTIYF	TGCGCCAGCAGCAGCTACTCTGGAAACACCATATATTTT	TRBV5-1	TRBJ1-3	NA	once
CASGLRDRGGTDTQYF	TGTGCTAGTGGTTTAAGGGACAGGGGTGGAACAGATACGCAGTATTTT	TRBV12-5	TRBJ2-3	TRBD1	once
CASSLGVAFF	TGCGCCAGCAGCTTGGGCGTAGCTTTCTTT	TRBV5-1	TRBJ1-1	NA	NA
CAPIIQGAPKNIQYF	TGTGCCCCTATTATACAGGGTGCGCCCAAAAACATTCAGTACTTC	TRBV15	TRBJ2-4	NA	NA
CATSRGREISYEQYF	TGTGCCACCAGCAGGGGACGGGAGATCTCCTACGAGCAGTACTTC	TRBV15	TRBJ2-7	NA	NA
CASSRQVLRGSLGAQYF	TGTGCCAGCAGCAGGCAGGTCCTACGGGGGTCTTTAGGAGCCCAGTACTTC	TRBV5-6	TRBJ2-5	NA	NA
CASSPLSPEPGTDTQYF	TGTGCCAGCTCACCATTAAGTCCCGAACCGGGCACAGATACGCAGTATTTT	TRBV18	TRBJ2-3	NA	NA
CASSGREVNNEQFF	TGTGCCAGCAGCGGCCGCGAGGTCAACAATGAGCAGTTCTTC	TRBV9	TRBJ2-1	NA	NA
CASSDGGWAQPQHF	TGTGCCAGCAGTGATGGAGGTTGGGCTCAGCCCCAGCATTTT	TRBV25-1	TRBJ1-5	NA	once
CASRKEGATTEAFF	TGTGCCAGTCGTAAAGAGGGGGCGACCACTGAAGCTTTCTTT	TRBV19	TRBJ1-1	TRBD1	NA
CASSISLGQVDTGELFF	TGTGCCAGCAGCATCAGCTTAGGACAGGTCGACACCGGGGAGCTGTTTTTT	TRBV7-3	TRBJ2-2	TRBD1	NA
CASSVRTGGSYGYPF	TGTGCCAGCAGCGTCCGGACAGGGGGGAGCTATGGCTACCCCTTC	TRBV9	TRBJ1-2	TRBD1	NA
CASNTRGDQPQHF	TGTGCCAGTAATACCAGGGGTGATCAGCCCCAGCATTTT	TRBV19	TRBJ1-5	NA	NA
CASSLPGRSYEQYF	TGTGCCAGCAGCTTACCTGGCCGGAGCTACGAGCAGTACTTC	TRBV5-4	TRBJ2-7	NA	NA
CASSLLGTGGSTDTQYF	TGTGCCAGCAGTTTACTAGGGACAGGAGGAAGCACAGATACGCAGTATTTT	TRBV27	TRBJ2-3	TRBD1	NA
CASSSIGGEQYF	TGTGCCAGCAGCTCCATCGGCGGCGAGCAGTACTTC	TRBV5-4	TRBJ2-7	NA	NA
CASSLGRGGVGEQYF	TGTGCCAGCAGCTTAGGGAGGGGAGGGGTGGGCGAGCAGTACTTC	TRBV11-2	TRBJ2-7	TRBD2	few
CASSSLTSGGPRISYNEQFF	TGCGCCAGCAGCTCTTTGACTAGCGGGGGACCCCGGATCTCCTACAATGAGCAGTTCTTC	TRBV5-1	TRBJ2-1	TRBD2	NA
CASSDGTGVETQYF	TGTGCCAGCAGTGACGGGACAGGGGTAGAGACCCAGTACTTC	TRBV6-4	TRBJ2-5	TRBD1	NA
CASSFHPISSYNSPLHF	TGTGCCAGCAGTTTCCACCCCATCAGCTCCTATAATTCACCCCTCCACTTT	TRBV27	TRBJ1-6	NA	NA
CASSKGGQGYNEQFF	TGTGCCAGCAGCAAGGGGGGACAGGGATACAATGAGCAGTTCTTC	TRBV9	TRBJ2-1	TRBD1	NA
CASSARQGNYGYTF	TGTGCCAGCAGCGCCCGACAGGGAAACTATGGCTACACCTTC	TRBV7-9	TRBJ1-2	TRBD1	NA
CASSGGPGLDGETQYF	TGCGCCAGCAGCGGTGGCCCGGGACTCGACGGGGAGACCCAGTACTTC	TRBV5-1	TRBJ2-5	NA	few
CASSLTGTLYGYTF	TGTGCCAGTAGCCTGACAGGGACCCTCTATGGCTACACCTTC	TRBV19	TRBJ1-2	TRBD1	NA
CASSEEDSQETQYF	TGTGCCAGCAGTGAAGAGGACAGCCAAGAGACCCAGTACTTC	TRBV25-1	TRBJ2-5	NA	few
CATSRVAPWNEQFF	TGTGCCACCAGCAGAGTAGCACCGTGGAATGAGCAGTTCTTC	TRBV15	TRBJ2-1	NA	few
CASSLSGYNEQFF	TGCGCCAGCAGCTTATCGGGATACAATGAGCAGTTCTTC	TRBV5-1	TRBJ2-1	NA	NA
CASSPGDRGGETQYF	TGCGCCAGCAGCCCAGGGGACAGGGGGGGAGAGACCCAGTACTTC	TRBV4-1	TRBJ2-5	TRBD1	NA
CASYSDSRNSNQPQHF	TGTGCCAGCTACTCGGACAGCCGGAATAGCAATCAGCCCCAGCATTTT	TRBV6-6	TRBJ1-5	NA	NA
CASSRTSGANYEQYF	TGTGCCAGCAGTAGGACTAGCGGGGCAAACTACGAGCAGTACTTC	TRBV6-6	TRBJ2-7	TRBD2	NA
CASSESTGGTEAFF	TGCGCCAGCAGTGAGTCGACAGGGGGCACTGAAGCTTTCTTT	TRBV10-1	TRBJ1-1	TRBD1	NA
CSVIGSGYNEQFF	TGCAGCGTTATAGGTAGCGGTTACAATGAGCAGTTCTTC	TRBV29-1	TRBJ2-1	NA	NA
CASSRDLTDTQYF	TGTGCCAGCAGCCGGGACTTAACGGATACGCAGTATTTT	TRBV7-2	TRBJ2-3	NA	NA